A selection of T cell receptor beta chains follows, all from one sample in a study of shared clonotypes between healthy human individuals. The repertoire was sequenced with immunoSEQ multiplex PCR; TCRdb's copy has only in-frame clones and lacks some. The sample has roughly 2.5 million clones, approximately 90% seen once. Sample: naive CD4+ T cells sorted from blood. The origin of the receptors is a man between 18 and 35 years old in good health. The CDR3 runs from the conserved cysteine through the conserved F or W. A D gene is named only where the DNA matches it firmly. Rows may omit the clone size; those that give it use once, few, many or a size class.

J,V,D,size,DNA,CDR3
TRBJ2-3,TRBV28,TRBD1,.,TGTGCCAGCAGTTTATCAGGGGGCGGAACAGATACGCAGTATTTT,CASSLSGGGTDTQYF
TRBJ2-7,TRBV30,.,.,TGTGCCTGGAGTGAAAACCCATACGAGCAGTACTTC,CAWSENPYEQYF
TRBJ2-7,TRBV2,.,.,TGTGCCAGCAGTGAAGACGTGGTAACCTACGAGCAGTACTTC,CASSEDVVTYEQYF
TRBJ2-1,TRBV4-1,TRBD2,once,TGCGCCAGCAGCCAAACCGGGCGGGGGATATACAATGAGCAGTTCTTC,CASSQTGRGIYNEQFF
TRBJ2-3,TRBV19,.,.,TGTGCCAGTAGTTCCAACCCCTCCACTACGCAGTATTTT,CASSSNPSTTQYF
TRBJ2-5,TRBV6-5,TRBD1,.,TGTGCCAGCAAGATTAACAGGGGGATGAAGACCCAGTACTTC,CASKINRGMKTQYF
TRBJ1-2,TRBV5-4,.,.,TGTGCCAGCAGCATGACAGAATATGGCTACACCTTC,CASSMTEYGYTF
TRBJ2-5,TRBV5-4,TRBD2,.,TGTGCCAGCAGCACCGGGACTAGCATCGAGACCCAGTACTTC,CASSTGTSIETQYF
TRBJ2-5,TRBV7-6,.,.,TGTGCCAGCAGCTTAGACGCGCTTCAAGAGACCCAGTACTTC,CASSLDALQETQYF
TRBJ2-5,TRBV7-9,.,.,TGTGCCAGCAGTACCCGGGACTGGGAGGAGACCCAGTACTTC,CASSTRDWEETQYF
TRBJ2-3,TRBV14,.,.,TGTGCCAGCAGCCGGAGGGGGGGGCCGGATACGCAGTATTTT,CASSRRGGPDTQYF
TRBJ1-5,TRBV23-1,.,.,TGCGCCAGCAGTCGCGGGGGCAATCAGCCCCAGCATTTT,CASSRGGNQPQHF
TRBJ2-7,TRBV27,.,.,TGTGCCAGCAGTTTTTCTGGCACTACTACTACCGAGCAGTACTTC,CASSFSGTTTTEQYF
TRBJ2-5,TRBV7-2,.,.,TGTGCCAGCAGCCAAACTTTAGAGACCCAGTACTTC,CASSQTLETQYF
TRBJ2-4,TRBV6-6,.,.,TGTGCCAGCAGAGATGAGGGGCGCATAGCCAAAAACATTCAGTACTTC,CASRDEGRIAKNIQYF
TRBJ2-7,TRBV5-1,.,.,TGCGCCAGCAGCTCGACACTCGGGATTCTCGAGCAGTACTTC,CASSSTLGILEQYF
TRBJ1-3,TRBV18,.,once,TGTGCCAGCTCACCGTTACACCGACCCTCTGGAAACACCATATATTTT,CASSPLHRPSGNTIYF
TRBJ2-5,TRBV5-4,TRBD2,.,TGTGCCAGCAGCACTTCGACTAGCGGCGAGACCCAGTACTTC,CASSTSTSGETQYF
TRBJ1-2,TRBV6-6,TRBD1,.,TGTGCCAGCAGTTACGTACAGGGGAATGGCTACACCTTC,CASSYVQGNGYTF
TRBJ1-2,TRBV19,.,.,TGTGCCAGTAGGGCCAGCGGGGGGGCCTATGGCTACACCTTC,CASRASGGAYGYTF
TRBJ1-4,TRBV5-1,TRBD1,.,TGCGCCAGCAGCTTGGGACAGGGGGTGGTCGATGAAAAACTGTTTTTT,CASSLGQGVVDEKLFF
TRBJ2-4,TRBV18,.,.,TGTGCCAGCTCACCAGAAACAATAGCCAAAAACATTCAGTACTTC,CASSPETIAKNIQYF
TRBJ1-2,TRBV6-5,.,.,TGTGCCAGCAGTTTCACCAGGGTCTCTGGCTACACCTTC,CASSFTRVSGYTF
TRBJ1-5,TRBV6-6,.,.,TGTGCCAGCAGTTATAGAGTTACTAATCAGCCCCAGCATTTT,CASSYRVTNQPQHF
TRBJ2-7,TRBV27,.,.,TGTGCCAGCGGGACAATCTCCTACGAGCAGTACTTC,CASGTISYEQYF
TRBJ1-4,TRBV28,.,.,TGTGCCAGCAGTCTCGGGGGGGCGGGTAATGAAAAACTGTTTTTT,CASSLGGAGNEKLFF
TRBJ2-5,TRBV30,TRBD2,.,TGTGCCTGGAGTCGACTAGCGGGAAGCCAAGAGACCCAGTACTTC,CAWSRLAGSQETQYF
TRBJ2-7,TRBV7-2,TRBD2,.,TGTGCCAGCAGCTTACGCCCTAGCGGGAGTAAGTACGAGCAGTACTTC,CASSLRPSGSKYEQYF
TRBJ2-1,TRBV7-9,TRBD2,.,TGTGCCAGCAGCCCCTCGGGAGCGGGGTCATACAATGAGCAGTTCTTC,CASSPSGAGSYNEQFF
TRBJ2-5,TRBV5-6,.,.,TGTGCCAGCAGCATTTCGAATGGACAGCCCTCCCGAGAGACCCAGTACTTC,CASSISNGQPSRETQYF
TRBJ2-5,TRBV30,.,.,TGTGCCTGGGGGCAGATGAGTCAAGAGACCCAGTACTTC,CAWGQMSQETQYF
TRBJ2-7,TRBV6-1,.,.,TGTGCCATCAGCAGACAGGAGACAAGCTCAGGGGAGCAGTACTTC,CAISRQETSSGEQYF
TRBJ2-7,TRBV27,.,.,TGTGCCAGCAGTTTATGGGGAAACCTCTACGAGCAGTACTTC,CASSLWGNLYEQYF
TRBJ2-3,TRBV11-3,.,.,TGTGCCAGCAGCTTATCCCGCGGGGGCGGCACAGATACGCAGTATTTT,CASSLSRGGGTDTQYF
TRBJ1-1,TRBV15,.,few,TGTGCCACCAGCAGAGATCGTACCATGAACACTGAAGCTTTCTTT,CATSRDRTMNTEAFF
TRBJ2-7,TRBV6-1,.,.,TGTGCCAGCAGTGAAGCGCGGGAGCAGTACTTC,CASSEAREQYF
TRBJ2-5,TRBV6-1,.,.,TGTGCCAGCAGTGCCCTCGCGGCCGGAACACAAGAGACCCAGTACTTC,CASSALAAGTQETQYF
TRBJ1-5,TRBV9,.,.,TGTGCCAGCAGCCCTGGGGGGAATCAGCCCCAGCATTTT,CASSPGGNQPQHF
TRBJ2-5,TRBV4-1,.,.,TGCGCCAGCAGCGCCCCAGGGTCAGAGACCCAGTACTTC,CASSAPGSETQYF
TRBJ2-4,TRBV29-1,.,.,TGCAGCGTTGTATGGGGCCCCGAAAACATTCAGTACTTC,CSVVWGPENIQYF
TRBJ2-7,TRBV12-1,.,.,TGTGCCAGCAGCTCGAAAACAGGGGTGAGTAGGGAGCAGTACTTC,CASSSKTGVSREQYF
TRBJ1-5,TRBV28,.,.,TGTGCCAGCAGTTTAGTTATTCTGGGGAATCAGCCCCAGCATTTT,CASSLVILGNQPQHF
TRBJ1-1,TRBV9,.,.,TGTGCCAGCAGCGTAGAAGGTAACACTGAAGCTTTCTTT,CASSVEGNTEAFF
TRBJ2-2,TRBV4-3,.,.,TGCGCCAGCAGCCAAGATGGGACCGATAACACCGGGGAGCTGTTTTTT,CASSQDGTDNTGELFF
TRBJ1-1,TRBV2,.,.,TGTGCCAGCAGTGAAGAGGCTGGGGTCACTGAAGCTTTCTTT,CASSEEAGVTEAFF
TRBJ2-3,TRBV18,.,.,TGTGCCAGCTCACCATCCGGGGCAGATACGCAGTATTTT,CASSPSGADTQYF
TRBJ2-5,TRBV2,.,.,TGTGCCAGCAGCCTCAAGGGCGAGACCCAGTACTTC,CASSLKGETQYF
TRBJ2-6,TRBV6-6,.,.,TGTGCCAGCAGTGGACCTAGCTCTGGGGCCAACGTCCTGACTTTC,CASSGPSSGANVLTF
TRBJ1-3,TRBV6-1,.,.,TGTGCCAGCAGTAGAGATTCTGGAAACACCATATATTTT,CASSRDSGNTIYF
TRBJ2-7,TRBV6-5,.,.,TGTGCCAGCAGACGACTCGGCGAGCAGTACTTC,CASRRLGEQYF